This T cell receptor (beta chain) is drawn from a study of blood T cell repertoires in COVID-19. The overall study: Italy, Spain and the United States were the sources of the convalescent and acute COVID-19 samples. Sample material is recorded as cDNA or gDNA derived from T cells, B-cell-depleted T cells, or PBMCs.

Per the authors' pipeline: Amplification from reference gene primers served as the basis for estimated nucleated cell counts. TCRdb keeps only in-frame clones here, not all; method: immunoSEQ multiplex PCR. For V, J and clone size, that table is used; D and trimming come from the DNA. The sample gives about 54,000 clones, roughly 80% of which show up once; approximately 6% is in the top ten. Germline loops: CDR1 ENHRY, CDR2 SYGVKD. V trimming: 4 bases; J trimming: 3 bases; junction bases outside the gene matches: 4. The CDR3 consists of 14 residues. This chain uses TRBV10-3 with TRBJ2-7, with 9 bases that match TRBD2. Specimen: peripheral blood. The clonotype originates from a human donor in a cohort sampled during active or convalescent COVID-19. The DNA of the CDR3 is TGTGCCATCAGTGCAGCGGGGGGTTACTACGAGCAGTACTTC. It translates to CAISAAGGYYEQYF.